These 17 T cell receptor beta chains originate from one sample sequenced in a study of shared clonotypes between healthy human individuals. Assay used: immunoSEQ multiplex PCR; TCRdb lists only in-frame clones, some missing. This table has about 1.4 million clones, more than 95% appearing once. Sequenced: naive CD4+ T cells sorted from blood. Documented subset: CD45RA+ positively selected. The receptors shown here come from a man under 40 in good health.

The DNA of the CDR3 is TGTGCCAGAAGCTGCGGACTAGCGGGAGGCTACGAGCAGTACTTC. This gives the protein CARSCGLAGGYEQYF. The rearrangement links TRBV5-3 to TRBJ2-7; TRBD2 matches at 14 bases. TRBV5-3 is flagged as an ORF with uncertain function. This CDR3 comprises 15 residues. V lost 3 bases and J lost 3; bases outside the gene matches: 2.

The V call is TRBV19, the J call TRBJ1-1; possibly TRBD1 for D (5 bases). This CDR3 is 14 amino acids long. V dropped 2 bases and J dropped 4 bases, with 11 bases sitting between them. Germline V CDR1 and CDR2: LNHDA, SQIVND (reference sequence). CDR3 sequence reads: CASSIYRSSTEAFF. CDR3 DNA sequence: TGTGCCAGTAGTATATACAGGAGTAGCACTGAAGCTTTCTTT.

In regard to this clone: Mismatch with germline at one junction end may stem from a read error. The chain carries TRBV18 and TRBJ2-2, with 8 nucleotides matching TRBD1. CDR3 length: 15 residues. From germline, CDR1 is KGHSH and CDR2 LQKENI. In DNA form, the CDR3 reads TGTGCCAGCTCCCCACAAACAGGGGGAGCCGGGGAGCTGTTTTTT. The encoded protein is CASSPQTGGAGELFF.

The chain has TRBV4-3 and TRBJ2-5; 7 bases fit TRBD1. V lost 3 bases and J lost 5; bases outside the gene matches: 9. The CDR3 loop spans 15 amino acids. Germline values: CDR1 LGHNA, CDR2 YSLEER. The CDR3 sequence: CASSHYNRGGETQYF. CDR3 coding DNA: TGCGCCAGCAGCCATTATAACAGGGGCGGGGAGACCCAGTACTTC.

This rearrangement joins TRBV7-9 to TRBJ2-7; 8 bases map to TRBD1. Per the germline V gene, CDR1 is SEHNR and CDR2 is FQNEAQ (reference sequence). The CDR3 extends over 14 amino acids. Trimming took 1 base from V and 3 from J; bases not matched to a gene: 2. In DNA, the CDR3 is TGTGCCAGCAGCTTAGGGACAGGGAACTACGAGCAGTACTTC. Its translation: CASSLGTGNYEQYF.

The V gene is TRBV4-2, the J gene TRBJ2-3; D tentatively reads TRBD1 or TRBD2 (5 bases each). CDR1 and CDR2 (germline): LGHNA, YNFKEQ. Trimming cost V 5 bases and J 8 bases, with 17 bases left between them. This CDR3 is 14 amino acids long. The CDR3 here is CASSYRDQRITQYF. CDR3 in DNA: TGTGCCAGCAGCTACCGGGACCAGAGAATTACGCAGTATTTT.

The chain has TRBV15 and TRBJ2-1; 12 bases are a match to TRBD1. The CDR3 is 17 amino acids. Looked up from germline, CDR1 is LNHNV and CDR2 is YYDKDF (reference sequence). Unmatched junction bases numbered 8, after V lost 0 bases and J lost 8 bases. The CDR3, as DNA: TGTGCCACCAGCAGAGAGCTTCTGGGACAGGGGGCCGATGAGCAGTTCTTC. Its protein product is CATSRELLGQGADEQFF.

The chain combines TRBV11-2 with TRBJ2-7, with D possibly matching TRBD1 (5 bases). CDR3 size: 14 residues. The germline V gene has CDR1 SGHAT and CDR2 FQNNGV. Trimming shortened V by 5 bases and J by 0 bases, and 11 bases separated the two germline ends. The CDR3 here is CASSQDSSSYEQYF. In DNA form, the CDR3 reads TGTGCCAGCAGCCAAGACAGTAGCTCCTACGAGCAGTACTTC.

This chain uses TRBV10-1 with TRBJ2-1; no clear D. The CDR3 totals 15 residues. V was trimmed by 0 bases and J by 6 bases, leaving 12 bases between them. Germline V gene sequence: CDR1 WNHNN, CDR2 SYGVQD (reference sequence). CDR3 region: CASSESSLGRNEQFF. CDR3 sequence (DNA): TGCGCCAGCAGTGAGTCGTCCCTCGGCCGCAATGAGCAGTTCTTC.

This clone was counted once. This sequence joins TRBV7-9 and TRBJ1-1; unclear D gene. V lost 3 bases, J lost 1 base, and 6 bases lay in between. There are 13 residues in the CDR3. Per germline, CDR1 SEHNR and CDR2 FQNEAQ (reference sequence). The CDR3 protein is CASSFRRNTEAFF. CDR3 sequence (DNA): TGTGCCAGCAGCTTTAGGCGGAACACTGAAGCTTTCTTT.

The rearrangement uses TRBV2 and TRBJ2-5; D gene unclear. V lost 4 bases and J lost 0, with 9 bases in between. The CDR3 is 14 amino acids. From germline, CDR1 is SNHLY and CDR2 FYNNEI. In nucleotides, the CDR3 is TGTGCCAGCAGTGGGTCCAGGAACCAAGAGACCCAGTACTTC. Translation gives CASSGSRNQETQYF.

This clone is a singleton in its sample. The chain uses TRBV19 and TRBJ2-1; tentatively, D is TRBD2 (5 bases). Germline lookup yields CDR1 LNHDA and CDR2 SQIVND (reference sequence). There are 14 residues in the CDR3. Trimming cost V 6 bases and J 8 bases, with 17 bases left between them. The CDR3: CASRALGEADEQFF. The CDR3 nucleotides are TGTGCCAGTAGGGCACTGGGAGAGGCCGATGAGCAGTTCTTC.

V usage is TRBV27 and J usage is TRBJ1-2, with TRBD1 matching over 9 bases. Trimming at V came to 5 bases and at J to 7 bases, leaving 5 bases not matched to a gene. This CDR3 has 13 residues. Germline V gene data show CDR1 as MNHEY and CDR2 as SMNVEV (reference sequence). The CDR3 DNA reads TGTGCCAGCAGTCCACACAGGGGGCTTGGCTACACCTTC. Amino acid sequence: CASSPHRGLGYTF.

The chain is built from TRBV4-1 and TRBJ2-3, with no clear D. The CDR3 spans 13 residues. Trimming pared 1 base from V and 6 bases from J, leaving 8 bases between. Germline assignment: CDR1 MGHRA and CDR2 YSYEKL. DNA of the CDR3: TGCGCCAGCAGCCAAGCCCCCGTGGATACGCAGTATTTT. Translated: CASSQAPVDTQYF.

The J gene is TRBJ2-2, the V gene TRBV14; tentative D call: TRBD2 (6 bases). Trimming pared 2 bases from V and 7 bases from J, leaving 11 bases between. The CDR3 runs 14 residues. Germline V gene data show CDR1 as SGHDN and CDR2 as FVKESK. CDR3 bases: TGTGCCAGCAGCCAACAACTAGCCAGCGGGGAGCTGTTTTTT. Protein: CASSQQLASGELFF.

On this clone: Different DNA sequences within this sample yield the same CDR3. The rearrangement links TRBV5-4 to TRBJ2-7; 10 nucleotides align to TRBD2. Trimming removed 3 bases from V and 1 base from J; junction bases left unmatched: 4. CDR3 length equals 15 residues. Germline V gene data show CDR1 as SGHNT and CDR2 as YYREEE (reference sequence). CDR3 in DNA: TGTGCCAGCAGCTCGCGGACTAGCGGATCCTACGAGCAGTACTTC. Its translation: CASSSRTSGSYEQYF.

This chain uses TRBV11-2 with TRBJ2-5; 9 nucleotides line up with TRBD1. Trimming took 5 bases from V and 1 from J; bases not matched to a gene: 5. CDR1 SGHAT and CDR2 FQNNGV come from the germline V gene. The CDR3 has 15 amino acids. CDR3 bases: TGTGCCAGCAGCGTTAGACAGGGGGTCCAAGAGACCCAGTACTTC. Protein sequence: CASSVRQGVQETQYF.